The source of this T cell receptor (beta chain) is a study of T cell responses to AZD1222 COVID-19 vaccine. The method was immunoSEQ multiplex PCR; TCRdb's version includes in-frame clones alone and lacks a portion of them. The table lists around 89,000 clones, around 89% of them singletons, with around 5.5% in the top ten. Germline-derived CDR1 and CDR2 are LNHDA and SQIVND (reference sequence). CDR3 length: 14 amino acids. V gave up 4 bases and J gave up 5 bases; unmatched junction bases: 3. Notes on this clone: Its antigen remains unknown.

General observations from the study: Increased Spike-specific TCR breadth and depth were observed after two AZD1222 doses. Donors skewed white British and female; clonal diversity was possibly underestimated. The study found vaccine-associated CD4 TCRs spanning spike, dominant at 160-218 and 743-854. Only a handful of people who got AZD1222 tested seropositive at baseline.

V and J are TRBV19 and TRBJ1-2; 11 bases are a match to TRBD1. This receptor was taken from an adult who received the AZD1222 COVID-19 vaccine. The source material was peripheral blood, sampled 28 days after the second AZD1222 dose. CDR3 protein: CASSSGQGAYGYTF. The CDR3 DNA reads as TGTGCCAGTAGTAGTGGACAGGGGGCTTATGGCTACACCTTC.